The entry below describes one TCR beta chain. The antigen is unknown. The CDR3 covers 12 residues. The V gene's germline CDR1 is SGHNT and CDR2 YYREEE (reference sequence). V lost 1 base to trimming and J lost 4 bases, with 6 bases between them. The sample originates from a study of T cell responses to AZD1222 COVID-19 vaccine. Study background: Researchers grouped second doses given at about 4 or about 12 weeks into one pool.

The method was immunoSEQ multiplex PCR; TCRdb's version includes in-frame clones alone and lacks a portion of them. The table has 110,000 to 150,000 clones, 80% to 90% seen once. Study-wide points: Donors in the cohort were predominantly white British and more often female, and clonal diversity was possibly underestimated. Seropositive AZD1222 recipients at baseline numbered only five or six.

Here the sequenced sample was peripheral blood, taken on day 0 of AZD1222 vaccination. The sequence was obtained from an adult in good health. The chain recombines TRBV5-4 with TRBJ2-7; D is unclear. The chain's CDR3 is CASSLNTYEQYF. CDR3 sequence (DNA): TGTGCCAGCAGCTTGAACACGTACGAGCAGTACTTC.